Presented here are 11 T cell receptor beta chains from one specimen sequenced in a study of T cells in Graves' hyperthyroidism and ophthalmopathy. Amplification of TCR beta CDR3 regions used RNA as the template. In the first-round RT-PCR of the TCR CDR3, the HTBI primer set was used. TCRdb used MiXCR to reprocess the multiplex PCR reads, holding one entry per CDR3 protein. The sample comprises 600,000 or so distinct CDR3 sequences, around 46% of which are singletons, and 6.5% to 9% rests with the top ten. The sequencing sample was made of peripheral blood or thyroid tissue (not recorded which). These receptor sequences come from a woman younger than 35 with Graves' hyperthyroidism.

The rearrangement uses TRBV10-3 and TRBJ1-4, with D unresolved. CDR3 length: 13 residues. Trimming cost V 6 bases and J 5 bases, with 10 bases left between them. The germline V gene encodes CDR1 ENHRY and CDR2 SYGVKD. As DNA, the CDR3 is TGTGCCATCAGAGAGGACGGGAATGAAAAACTGTTTTTT. Its protein product is CAIREDGNEKLFF.

V is TRBV2 and J is TRBJ1-5; possible D gene TRBD1, 6 bases. Trimming took 1 base from V and 4 from J, leaving 14 bases between them. Per the germline V gene, CDR1 is SNHLY and CDR2 is FYNNEI. The CDR3 runs to 16 residues. CDR3 DNA: TGTGCCAGCAGTGAAGGGGGCAGGGGCGGGAATCAGCCCCAGCATTTT. It yields the protein CASSEGGRGGNQPQHF.

The CDR3 is CASSGQGAGSSPLHF. The CDR3 DNA reads as TGTGCCAGCAGTGGCCAGGGGGCAGGCTCTTCACCCCTCCACTTT. The chain uses TRBV2 and TRBJ1-6; 8 bases align to TRBD1. This CDR3 spans 15 amino acids. Germline V gene data show CDR1 as SNHLY and CDR2 as FYNNEI. V gave up 4 bases and J gave up 9 bases; unmatched junction bases: 8.

This chain joins TRBV29-1 and TRBJ1-5, with 7 bases fitting TRBD1. CDR3 size: 13 residues. Germline values: CDR1 SQVTM, CDR2 ANQGSEA. The CDR3 loop reads CSATQGNHQPQHF. The CDR3 nucleotides read TGCAGTGCGACACAGGGGAACCATCAGCCCCAGCATTTT. The full variable domain, completed using reference TRBV29-1 and TRBJ1-5, is SAVISQKPSRDICQRGTSLTIQCQVDSQVTMMFWYRQQPGQSLTLIATANQGSEATYESGFVIDKFPISRPNLTFSTLTVSNMSPEDSSIYLCSATQGNHQPQHFGDGTRLSIL.

This clonotype was seen repeatedly, ten times or more. The rearrangement uses TRBV2 and TRBJ2-5; 9 nucleotides match TRBD1. Germline V gene data show CDR1 as SNHLY and CDR2 as FYNNEI. V trimming: 2 bases; J trimming: 5 bases; junction bases outside the gene matches: 12. The CDR3 loop spans 17 amino acids. CDR3: CASSEPTRDRARETQYF. The CDR3 region has the DNA TGTGCCAGCAGTGAACCAACCCGGGACAGGGCTCGGGAGACCCAGTACTTC. The variable domain in full, completed from reference TRBV2 and TRBJ2-5, reads EPEVTQTPSHQVTQMGQEVILRCVPISNHLYFYWYRQILGQKVEFLVSFYNNEISEKSEIFDDQFSVERPDGSNFTLKIRSTKLEDSAMYFCASSEPTRDRARETQYFGPGTRLLVL.

This rearrangement joins TRBV29-1 to TRBJ2-3; TRBD2 matches 10 bases. Germline V gives CDR1 SQVTM, CDR2 ANQGSEA. Trimming removed 6 bases from V and 11 bases from J; junction bases left unmatched: 14. This CDR3 region has 14 residues. The CDR3 is CSVAAGGSYNEQYF. For the CDR3, the DNA is TGCAGCGTGGCAGCGGGAGGGTCCTACAATGAGCAGTATTTT.

This clonotype was seen once. Just one base apart from a much larger clone, this may be a read error. A read error is likely, as this CDR3 ends without the conserved phenylalanine or tryptophan. The rearrangement links TRBV5-1 to TRBJ1-1; D call uncertain. CDR1 and CDR2 from the germline V gene are SGHRS and YFSETQ. The CDR3 is made up of 14 amino acids. Trimming cost V 4 bases and J 1 base, with 11 bases left between them. The CDR3 here is CASSDFVQNTEAFL. CDR3 bases: TGCGCCAGCAGCGATTTCGTCCAGAACACTGAAGCTTTCCTT.

This sequence joins TRBV7-9 and TRBJ1-4; D uncertain. V dropped 8 bases and J dropped 4 bases, with 17 bases sitting between them. Germline V CDR1 and CDR2: SEHNR, FQNEAQ (reference sequence). This CDR3 has 15 amino acids. CDR3 sequence: CASSNRIGYNEKLFF. In DNA, the CDR3 is TGTGCCAGCTCCAACAGAATCGGGTATAATGAAAAACTGTTTTTT.

In its sample, this clonotype was seen many times. J is TRBJ1-6 and V is TRBV2; 7 bases match TRBD1. J was trimmed by 9 bases and V by 7 bases; bases with no gene match: 15. The CDR3 extends over 16 amino acids. From germline, CDR1 is SNHLY and CDR2 FYNNEI. DNA of the CDR3: TGTGCCAGCATCACTCCCAGACCAGGGGGAGTTTCACCCCTCCACTTT. Translated: CASITPRPGGVSPLHF.

The sample holds many counts of this clonotype. The gene calls are TRBV10-3 and TRBJ1-2; D might be TRBD1 (5 bases). V lost 6 bases to trimming and J lost 4 bases, with 12 bases between them. The germline V gene has CDR1 ENHRY and CDR2 SYGVKD. The CDR3 length is 13 residues. The CDR3 spells CAISPGASYGYTF. The CDR3 bases are TGTGCCATCAGCCCCGGGGCTTCCTATGGCTACACCTTC.

In this sample, this clonotype turned up a few times. The chain recombines TRBV7-2 with TRBJ2-7, with a tentative D call TRBD1 (5 bases). V lost 1 base and J lost 0, with 7 bases in between. The CDR3 runs 14 residues. Germline CDR1 SGHTA, CDR2 FQGNSA. The CDR3 region has the DNA TGTGCCAGCAGCTTAGACAGGATCTCCTACGAGCAGTACTTC. Amino acids: CASSLDRISYEQYF.